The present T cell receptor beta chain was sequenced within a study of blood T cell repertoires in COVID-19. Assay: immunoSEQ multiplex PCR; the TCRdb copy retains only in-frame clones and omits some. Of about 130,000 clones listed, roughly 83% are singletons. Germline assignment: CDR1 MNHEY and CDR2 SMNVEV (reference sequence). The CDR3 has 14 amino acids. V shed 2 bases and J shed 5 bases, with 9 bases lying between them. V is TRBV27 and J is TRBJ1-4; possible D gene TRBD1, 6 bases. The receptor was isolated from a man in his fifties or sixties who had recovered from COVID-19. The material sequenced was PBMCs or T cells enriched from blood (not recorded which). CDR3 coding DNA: TGTGCCAGCAGTTTAAGTCAGGGGAATGAAAAACTGTTTTTT. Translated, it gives CASSLSQGNEKLFF.